Described below is a single T cell receptor beta chain sequence and its context. Its antigen is currently unknown. This entry is derived from a study of siplizumab effects on memory and regulatory T cells. Findings and limits, study-wide: Confirmation that proliferating Tregs from siplizumab cultures had suppressive function was not obtained. Among mappable alloreactive CD4+ clones, the Treg-derived fraction averaged approximately 69% with siplizumab versus approximately 26% in controls. There were only a minor fraction of alloreactive clones that mapped to unstimulated subsets.

Approximately 10^5 TCR templates were assayed per sample. Generated by immunoSEQ multiplex PCR, the TCRdb table keeps only in-frame clones and is missing some. The sample carries around 100,000 clones, 93% recorded once. Trimming cost V 5 bases and J 1 base; bases outside gene matches: 4. CDR1 is SGHNT and CDR2 is YENEEA in the germline V gene. This CDR3 has 14 amino acids. The chain joins TRBV11-3 to TRBJ2-5; 7 nucleotides align to TRBD1. The receptor's source is a human donor in good health. Sequenced: Tregs sorted from blood. The CDR3 loop reads CASSRDRTQETQYF. CDR3 DNA sequence: TGTGCCAGCAGCCGGGACAGAACCCAAGAGACCCAGTACTTC.